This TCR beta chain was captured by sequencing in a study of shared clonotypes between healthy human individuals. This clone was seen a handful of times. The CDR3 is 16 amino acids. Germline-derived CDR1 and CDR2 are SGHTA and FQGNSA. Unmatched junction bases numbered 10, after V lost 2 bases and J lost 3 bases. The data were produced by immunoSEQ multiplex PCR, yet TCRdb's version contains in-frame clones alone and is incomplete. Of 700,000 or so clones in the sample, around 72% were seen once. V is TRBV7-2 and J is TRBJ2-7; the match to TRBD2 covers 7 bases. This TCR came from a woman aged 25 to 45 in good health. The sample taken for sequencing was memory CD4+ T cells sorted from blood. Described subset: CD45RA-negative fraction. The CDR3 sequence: CASSLSTVGGIYEQYF. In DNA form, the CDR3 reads TGTGCCAGCAGCTTATCGACGGTCGGGGGGATCTACGAGCAGTACTTC. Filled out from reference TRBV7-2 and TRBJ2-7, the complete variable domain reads GAGVSQSPSNKVTEKGKDVELRCDPISGHTALYWYRQSLGQGLEFLIYFQGNSAPDKSGLPSDRFSAERTGGSVSTLTIQRTQQEDSAVYLCASSLSTVGGIYEQYFGPGTRLTVT.